This T cell receptor beta chain is from a study of patients and donors after allogeneic stem cell transplantation. The length of the CDR3 is 14 residues. Per germline, CDR1 SGHTA and CDR2 FQGNSA. With V trimmed by 7 bases and J by 4 bases, 7 bases remained unmatched. MiXCR, run by TCRdb on the RT-PCR reads, gives a single entry per CDR3 protein. This sample carries about 200,000 distinct CDR3 sequences, more than 35% of them seen once, and the ten largest clones take about 30%. The chain combines TRBV7-2 with TRBJ2-3; 8 positions match TRBD1. The specimen was blood, either unsorted or a sorted T cell fraction (not recorded which). The clonotype was recovered from a human donor who was either an allogeneic HSCT recipient or a stem cell or donor lymphocyte infusion donor (not recorded which). It is not recorded whose cells these are; they may come from a transplant donor. CDR3 coding DNA: TGTGCCAGCATGCGACAGGGGTCCCCAGATACGCAGTATTTT. This encodes CASMRQGSPDTQYF.